These 21 T cell receptor beta chains came from one sample sequenced in a study of radiation and T cells in renal cell carcinoma. Time point meaning: blood 4 weeks post-SBRT, at nephrectomy. Treatment in this sample: 15 Gy SBRT to primary tumor, nephrectomy 4 weeks later. TCRdb's table, derived via immunoSEQ multiplex PCR, lists solely in-frame clones and lacks some. Among 130,000 to 150,000 clones listed, around nine tenths were seen once. Sample: blood, taken from a patient whose treatment included radiotherapy and nephrectomy. All receptors come from a woman in her forties or fifties with renal cell carcinoma.

J is TRBJ2-7 and V is TRBV28; 8 bases are a match to TRBD1. The germline V gene has CDR1 MDHEN and CDR2 SYDVKM. CDR3 size: 13 residues. The V gene end was trimmed by 5 bases and the J gene end by 9 bases; junction bases not matched to a gene: 9. DNA for the CDR3: TGTGCCAGCAGTCAGGACAGGGTGGCCGGGCAGTACTTC. Protein: CASSQDRVAGQYF.

The count of this clone is one. The rearrangement uses TRBV5-1 and TRBJ2-7, with D possibly matching TRBD2 (5 bases). Germline V gene lookup returns CDR1 SGHRS and CDR2 YFSETQ. Trimming left V 0 bases short and J 1 base short, with 8 bases between. CDR3 size: 14 residues. The chain's CDR3 is CASSLDGESYEQYF. In DNA form, the CDR3 reads TGCGCCAGCAGCTTGGACGGGGAATCCTACGAGCAGTACTTC.

The genes are TRBV6-1 and TRBJ1-2; 7 bases match TRBD1. J gave up 4 bases and V 7 bases, and 9 bases lay outside the gene matches. The CDR3 is made up of 14 amino acids. Germline assignment: CDR1 MNHNS and CDR2 SASEGT. This chain's CDR3 is CASTRDSSIYGYTF. The CDR3 DNA follows: TGTGCCAGCACTAGGGACAGCTCCATCTATGGCTACACCTTC.

The chain links TRBV7-9 to TRBJ2-7; no firm D call. The CDR3 sequence is 13 residues long. V was pared by 1 base and J by 7 bases, with 11 bases between. The germline gives CDR1 SEHNR, CDR2 FQNEAQ (reference sequence). CDR3 loop: CASSLEPVREQYF. In DNA form, the CDR3 reads TGTGCCAGCAGCTTAGAACCAGTTAGGGAGCAGTACTTC.

This rearrangement joins TRBV5-4 to TRBJ1-2; 7 nucleotides agree with TRBD1. Germline loops: CDR1 SGHNT, CDR2 YYREEE (reference sequence). Trimming at V came to 0 bases and at J to 5 bases, leaving 4 bases not matched to a gene. This CDR3 region has 14 residues. CDR3 sequence (DNA): TGTGCCAGCAGCTTGGCAGGGACAGTGTATGGCTACACCTTC. This sequence encodes CASSLAGTVYGYTF.

The chain links TRBV6-6 to TRBJ2-7, with 8 bases lining up with TRBD1. Germline CDR1 reads MNHNY; CDR2 reads SVGAGI (reference sequence). The CDR3 is made up of 14 amino acids. The J segment lost 2 bases and the V segment lost 4 bases, leaving 4 bases of the junction unmatched. CDR3 sequence reads: CASSSGTGTYEQYF. As DNA, the CDR3 is TGTGCCAGCAGTTCCGGGACAGGCACCTACGAGCAGTACTTC.

CDR3 sequence: CASSPTGYFEPQHF. The CDR3 bases are TGTGCCAGCTCTCCTACGGGGTACTTCGAGCCCCAGCATTTT. The chain employs TRBV18 and TRBJ1-5; the D is unclear. Trimming removed 6 bases from V and 8 bases from J, with 17 bases in between. Germline CDR1 KGHSH, CDR2 LQKENI. The CDR3 consists of 14 residues.

The chain carries TRBV5-5 and TRBJ2-7, with D possibly TRBD2 on 6 matching bases. The CDR3 runs 15 residues. V lost 7 bases to trimming and J lost 3 bases, with 20 bases between them. The V gene's germline CDR1 is SGHKS and CDR2 YYEKEE (reference sequence). The CDR3 coding sequence is TGTGCCAGCTTATACTACCCGGACTACGGCTACGAGCAGTACTTC. Its protein is CASLYYPDYGYEQYF.

This clone came up once. The CDR3: CASSRGGKNTGELFF. CDR3 nucleotide sequence: TGCGCCAGCAGCCGAGGTGGGAAGAACACCGGGGAGCTGTTTTTT. V usage is TRBV5-1 and J usage is TRBJ2-2; D is undetermined. V was shortened by 4 bases and J by 1 base, with 11 bases between the two germline ends. Germline V gene lookup returns CDR1 SGHRS and CDR2 YFSETQ. The CDR3 has 15 residues.

The CDR3 loop reads CASSFRTANTGELFF. DNA for the CDR3: TGTGCCAGCAGCTTTCGGACAGCGAACACCGGGGAGCTGTTTTTT. The V call is TRBV7-9, the J call TRBJ2-2; D is possibly TRBD1 (6 bases). Trimming shortened V by 3 bases and J by 0 bases, and 8 bases separated the two germline ends. CDR1 is SEHNR and CDR2 is FQNEAQ in the germline V gene (reference sequence). This CDR3 is built from 15 residues.

This sequence joins TRBV30 and TRBJ2-1; D gene uncertain. The CDR3 covers 12 residues. V lost 2 bases to trimming and J lost 8 bases, with 10 bases between them. Germline CDR1 reads GTSNPN; CDR2 reads SVGIG (reference sequence). CDR3 sequence: CAWSTTAYEQFF. The CDR3 DNA reads as TGTGCCTGGAGTACGACGGCTTATGAGCAGTTCTTC.

J is TRBJ1-2 and V is TRBV4-3; TRBD1 might be the D (6 bases). V gave up 4 bases and J gave up 7 bases, with 19 bases separating them. CDR1 LGHNA and CDR2 YSLEER come from the germline V gene. The CDR3 runs 15 residues. CDR3 protein: CASSPGAGKRGGYTF. DNA for the CDR3: TGCGCCAGCAGCCCAGGGGCGGGGAAAAGAGGTGGCTACACCTTC.

The chain joins TRBV5-1 to TRBJ2-7, with a tentative D call TRBD2 (6 bases). The CDR3 contains 14 residues. Germline CDR1 is SGHRS and CDR2 is YFSETQ. The V and J ends lost 6 bases and 6 bases respectively, with 19 bases between them. CDR3 residues: CASKSEGARGEQYF. CDR3 nucleotides: TGCGCCAGCAAGTCGGAGGGAGCGAGGGGCGAGCAGTACTTC. Looking up the rest from reference TRBV5-1 and TRBJ2-7 gives the full variable domain: KAGVTQTPRYLIKTRGQQVTLSCSPISGHRSVSWYQQTPGQGLQFLFEYFSETQRNKGNFPGRFSGRQFSNSRSEMNVSTLELGDSALYLCASKSEGARGEQYFGPGTRLTVT.

The chain combines TRBV27 with TRBJ2-3, with D uncertain. Germline lookup yields CDR1 MNHEY and CDR2 SMNVEV (reference sequence). Trimming left V 2 bases short and J 6 bases short, with 0 bases between. The CDR3 runs 10 residues. The CDR3 loop reads CASSLDTQYF. The DNA of the CDR3 is TGTGCCAGCAGTTTAGATACGCAGTATTTT.

The chain employs TRBV4-1 and TRBJ1-1, with D uncertain. The CDR3 length is 15 residues. The germline gives CDR1 MGHRA, CDR2 YSYEKL. The V and J ends lost 3 bases and 0 bases respectively, with 11 bases between them. This CDR3 reads CASSQSGVVNTEAFF. CDR3 coding DNA: TGCGCCAGCAGCCAGTCTGGGGTCGTGAACACTGAAGCTTTCTTT.

The chain links TRBV19 to TRBJ1-1, with D perhaps matching TRBD1 (5 bases). Trimming shortened V by 3 bases and J by 5 bases, and 13 bases separated the two germline ends. The CDR3 covers 14 residues. Germline V gene sequence: CDR1 LNHDA, CDR2 SQIVND (reference sequence). The CDR3: CASSIQTGETEAFF. The CDR3 DNA follows: TGTGCCAGTAGTATCCAGACGGGGGAGACTGAAGCTTTCTTT.

The chain joins TRBV10-3 to TRBJ1-2, with D hard to call. V was cut by 2 bases and J by 0 bases, with 16 bases left in between. Germline V CDR1 and CDR2: ENHRY, SYGVKD. CDR3 length: 17 amino acids. CDR3 loop: CAISERQADNSNYGYTF. The CDR3 region has the DNA TGTGCCATCAGTGAGAGGCAGGCCGATAATTCTAACTATGGCTACACCTTC.

V is TRBV18 and J is TRBJ2-1; possibly TRBD2 for D (6 bases). V was shortened by 2 bases and J by 7 bases, with 15 bases between the two germline ends. The germline gives CDR1 KGHSH, CDR2 LQKENI. This CDR3 has 15 amino acids. In nucleotides, the CDR3 is TGTGCCAGCTCACCAATGCAGACTAGGACAAATGAGCAGTTCTTC. Amino acids: CASSPMQTRTNEQFF.

This clone has at least ten counts. The rearrangement uses TRBV2 and TRBJ1-2, with 7 positions matching TRBD1. CDR3 length equals 17 residues. Trimming removed 2 bases from V and 4 bases from J; junction bases left unmatched: 13. Germline CDR1 is SNHLY and CDR2 is FYNNEI. CDR3: CASSERDSGIYLYGYTF. The DNA of the CDR3 is TGTGCCAGCAGTGAAAGGGACAGCGGGATTTACCTCTATGGCTACACCTTC.

CDR3 in amino acids: CASSLGPRDYEQYF. Written as DNA, the CDR3 is TGTGCCAGCAGTTTAGGCCCCCGGGATTACGAGCAGTACTTC. The gene calls are TRBV27 and TRBJ2-7; D may be TRBD2 (5 bases). Germline values: CDR1 MNHEY, CDR2 SMNVEV (reference sequence). V was trimmed by 2 bases and J by 4 bases, leaving 12 bases between them. The CDR3 has 14 residues.

The CDR3 coding sequence is TGCGCCAGCAGCCGGGACGGAACTAATGAAAAACTGTTTTTT. This sequence encodes CASSRDGTNEKLFF. The chain has TRBV5-1 and TRBJ1-4; a possible D gene is TRBD1 (5 bases). The CDR3 is 14 residues long. CDR1 is SGHRS and CDR2 is YFSETQ in the germline V gene. V was shortened by 4 bases and J by 1 base, with 8 bases between the two germline ends.